The T cell receptor beta chain under discussion was sequenced for a study of T cell responses to AZD1222 COVID-19 vaccine. Study-wide results and caveats: Breadth and depth of Spike-specific TCRs rose after two AZD1222 doses. Among the donors, most were white British and more were female, and clonal diversity was possibly underestimated. Repertoires were collected only later (after the peak T cell response had occurred).

Libraries were prepared by immunoSEQ multiplex PCR; TCRdb keeps only in-frame clonotypes and omits some of them. The repertoire holds about 140,000 clones, with 92% as singletons. V lost 5 bases, J lost 3 bases, and 10 bases lay in between. Germline loops: CDR1 SGHAT, CDR2 FQNNGV. The CDR3 covers 13 residues. This clone was seen once. Antigen specificity is unknown. Sample: peripheral blood, taken on day 0 of AZD1222 vaccination. This clonotype was obtained from an adult in good health. The chain carries TRBV11-2 and TRBJ1-2; D gene ambiguous. DNA of the CDR3: TGTGCCAGCAGCCAAATGAACGACTATGGCTACACCTTC. Protein sequence: CASSQMNDYGYTF.